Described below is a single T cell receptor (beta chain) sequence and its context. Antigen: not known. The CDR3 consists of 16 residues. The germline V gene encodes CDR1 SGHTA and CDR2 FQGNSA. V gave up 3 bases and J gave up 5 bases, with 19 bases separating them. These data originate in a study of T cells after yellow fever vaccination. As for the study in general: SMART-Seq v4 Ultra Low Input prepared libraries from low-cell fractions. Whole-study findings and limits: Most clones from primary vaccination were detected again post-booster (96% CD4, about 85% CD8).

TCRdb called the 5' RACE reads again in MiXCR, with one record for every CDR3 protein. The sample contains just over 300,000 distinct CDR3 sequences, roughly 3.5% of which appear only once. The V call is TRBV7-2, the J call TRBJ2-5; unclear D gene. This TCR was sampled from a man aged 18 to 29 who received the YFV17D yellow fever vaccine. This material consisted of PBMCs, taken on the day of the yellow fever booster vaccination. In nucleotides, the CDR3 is TGTGCCAGCAGCTTCACACCCCTAACAAGGCTGGAGACCCAGTACTTC. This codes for CASSFTPLTRLETQYF.